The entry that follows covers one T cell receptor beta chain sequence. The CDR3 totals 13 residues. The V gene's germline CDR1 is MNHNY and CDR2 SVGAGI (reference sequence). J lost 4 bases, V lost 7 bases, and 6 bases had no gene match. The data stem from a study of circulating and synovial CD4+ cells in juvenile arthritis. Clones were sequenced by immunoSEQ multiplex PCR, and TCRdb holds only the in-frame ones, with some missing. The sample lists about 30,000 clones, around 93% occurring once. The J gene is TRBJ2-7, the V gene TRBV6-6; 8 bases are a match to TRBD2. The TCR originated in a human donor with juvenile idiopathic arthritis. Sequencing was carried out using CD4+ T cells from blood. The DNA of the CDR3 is TGTGCCAGCACGCGGGAGGCCCCTTACGAGCAGTACTTC. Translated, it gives CASTREAPYEQYF.